These 20 T cell receptor beta chains share one sample of origin, sequenced in a study of T cell responses to AZD1222 COVID-19 vaccine. Repertoires were generated with immunoSEQ multiplex PCR, while TCRdb's copy carries only in-frame clones and drops some. The sample consists of approximately 98,000 clones, approximately 90% of them appearing once. Sequencing was performed on peripheral blood, taken on day 0 of MenACWY control vaccination. Source of these receptors: an adult in good health.

The rearrangement uses TRBV2 and TRBJ1-3, with D maybe TRBD1 (5 bases). V was shortened by 5 bases and J by 3 bases, with 11 bases between the two germline ends. CDR1 is SNHLY, CDR2 FYNNEI, per germline. This CDR3 is 14 amino acids long. CDR3 nucleotide sequence: TGTGCCAGCAGTATTTGGGACGGTGGAAACACCATATATTTT. This sequence encodes CASSIWDGGNTIYF. Filled out from reference TRBV2 and TRBJ1-3, the complete variable domain reads EPEVTQTPSHQVTQMGQEVILRCVPISNHLYFYWYRQILGQKVEFLVSFYNNEISEKSEIFDDQFSVERPDGSNFTLKIRSTKLEDSAMYFCASSIWDGGNTIYFGEGSWLTVV.

The chain has TRBV27 and TRBJ1-2, with D unresolved. Trimming cost V 8 bases and J 4 bases, with 14 bases left between them. The germline V gene encodes CDR1 MNHEY and CDR2 SMNVEV (reference sequence). The length of the CDR3 is 13 residues. CDR3 sequence (DNA): TGTGCCAGCTCCCCTAGTAGGTTCTATGGCTACACCTTC. Encoded protein: CASSPSRFYGYTF.

The chain employs TRBV2 and TRBJ2-1; 14 nucleotides match TRBD2. J lost 5 bases, V lost 6 bases, and 0 bases had no gene match. Germline V gives CDR1 SNHLY, CDR2 FYNNEI. The CDR3 covers 14 residues. The CDR3 region is CASRTSGGDNEQFF. The CDR3 DNA follows: TGTGCCAGCAGGACTAGCGGGGGGGACAATGAGCAGTTCTTC.

The chain uses TRBV4-3 and TRBJ2-1; 11 bases agree with TRBD2. The V gene's germline CDR1 is LGHNA and CDR2 YSLEER. After removal of 0 bases from V and 7 bases from J, the junction contained 8 bases not matched to a gene. The CDR3 extends over 17 amino acids. The DNA for the CDR3 is TGCGCCAGCAGCCAAGATGGTAGCGGGGGGGCCGTGAATGAGCAGTTCTTC. Translated, it gives CASSQDGSGGAVNEQFF.

CDR3 sequence: CASSLGGATEAFF. Written as DNA, the CDR3 is TGTGCCAGCAGTTTGGGTGGCGCCACTGAAGCTTTCTTT. The V and J genes are TRBV27 and TRBJ1-1, with D hard to call. Germline V gene sequence: CDR1 MNHEY, CDR2 SMNVEV (reference sequence). Trimming took 3 bases from V and 4 from J, leaving 9 bases between them. The CDR3 has 13 amino acids.

The chain joins TRBV2 to TRBJ2-1; 7 bases are a match to TRBD2. This CDR3 spans 11 amino acids. Germline-derived CDR1 and CDR2 are SNHLY and FYNNEI. V trimming: 4 bases; J trimming: 9 bases; junction bases outside the gene matches: 0. The CDR3 nucleotides are TGTGCCAGCAGTGGGGGGGGTGAGCAGTTCTTC. It specifies CASSGGGEQFF.

This clone has more than one count but fewer than ten. J is TRBJ1-1 and V is TRBV6-5; tentatively, D is TRBD1 (6 bases). V was pared by 1 base and J by 2 bases, with 11 bases between. The CDR3 has 15 residues. Germline V CDR1 and CDR2: MNHEY, SVGAGI. CDR3 sequence (DNA): TGTGCCAGCAGTTACTGGGCCGGGGGCAACACTGAAGCTTTCTTT. Translation gives CASSYWAGGNTEAFF.

The CDR3 DNA sequence: TGTGCCAGCAGTGAGCGGGGGCCCACAGATACGCAGTATTTT. Protein product: CASSERGPTDTQYF. The chain has TRBV6-4 and TRBJ2-3; D possibly corresponds to TRBD2 (7 bases). The V gene's germline CDR1 is MRHNA and CDR2 SNTAGT. The CDR3 contains 14 residues. V was pared by 3 bases and J by 2 bases, with 9 bases between.

The J gene is TRBJ2-1, the V gene TRBV6-5, with 10 bases matching TRBD2. J gave up 2 bases and V 4 bases, and 5 bases lay outside the gene matches. Germline assignment: CDR1 MNHEY and CDR2 SVGAGI. This CDR3 is 16 amino acids long. Here the CDR3 reads CASSFSSGGPYNEQFF. CDR3 DNA sequence: TGTGCCAGCAGTTTCTCTAGCGGGGGCCCCTACAATGAGCAGTTCTTC.

This chain links TRBV5-6 with TRBJ1-2; D is possibly TRBD1 (5 bases). Deletions cut 9 bases from V and 3 bases from J, with 15 bases between. CDR3 length: 13 amino acids. The germline V gene encodes CDR1 SGHDT and CDR2 YYEEEE. The CDR3 loop is CATSGRVDYGYTF. The CDR3 DNA sequence: TGTGCCACCTCCGGCAGGGTAGACTATGGCTACACCTTC.

The DNA of the CDR3 is TGTGCCATCAGGCTCCCTGGACAGGGGTCAAATGAGCAGTTCTTC. This sequence encodes CAIRLPGQGSNEQFF. The gene calls are TRBV10-3 and TRBJ2-1; 9 bases are a match to TRBD1. CDR3 length equals 15 residues. The V gene end was trimmed by 6 bases and the J gene end by 7 bases; junction bases not matched to a gene: 10. The germline CDR1 and CDR2 sequences are ENHRY and SYGVKD.

The chain combines TRBV11-2 with TRBJ2-7, with D possibly being TRBD2 (5 bases). The V end was cut by 5 bases, the J end by 3 bases, with 8 bases between. Germline-derived CDR1 and CDR2 are SGHAT and FQNNGV. This CDR3 has 12 amino acids. The CDR3 sequence: CASSLGSYEQYF. CDR3 DNA: TGTGCCAGCAGCCTGGGGAGCTACGAGCAGTACTTC.

The chain links TRBV5-5 to TRBJ1-2, with a tentative D call TRBD1 (5 bases). The CDR3 consists of 13 residues. V shed 0 bases and J shed 8 bases, with 11 bases lying between them. Germline V gene data show CDR1 as SGHKS and CDR2 as YYEKEE (reference sequence). The CDR3 nucleotides are TGTGCCAGCAGCTTGGATCCGGGGCCCGGCTACACCTTC. Translating gives CASSLDPGPGYTF.

The V and J genes are TRBV7-2 and TRBJ2-3, with 9 bases matching TRBD2. Germline V gene sequence: CDR1 SGHTA, CDR2 FQGNSA. The length of the CDR3 is 15 residues. V trimming: 0 bases; J trimming: 3 bases; junction bases outside the gene matches: 1. CDR3 nucleotides: TGTGCCAGCAGCTTAGCTAGCGGGGGTACAGATACGCAGTATTTT. It yields the protein CASSLASGGTDTQYF.

V and J are TRBV7-3 and TRBJ2-5; 10 bases match TRBD1. Germline V gene lookup returns CDR1 SGHTA and CDR2 FQGTGA. With 3 bases clipped from V and 4 bases from J, the junction kept 2 bases outside the gene matches. This CDR3 contains 14 residues. In DNA form, the CDR3 reads TGTGCCAGCAGCTTCGGGACAGGGGTAGAGACCCAGTACTTC. This encodes CASSFGTGVETQYF.

The V call is TRBV30, the J call TRBJ1-2; D might be TRBD1 (5 bases). Looked up from germline, CDR1 is GTSNPN and CDR2 is SVGIG (reference sequence). Trimming cost V 4 bases and J 6 bases, with 18 bases left between them. The CDR3 spans 14 residues. The CDR3 here is CAWTAGSPLNGYTF. CDR3 DNA: TGTGCCTGGACCGCAGGGTCCCCCCTGAATGGCTACACCTTC.

This clone was counted once. The V gene is TRBV5-4, the J gene TRBJ1-2; TRBD1 aligns across 9 bases. V dropped 4 bases and J dropped 5; count of bases not matched to a gene: 15. The CDR3 loop spans 17 amino acids. Germline CDR1 reads SGHNT; CDR2 reads YYREEE (reference sequence). The CDR3 loop reads CASSQGQGHTNGYGYTF. The CDR3 region has the DNA TGTGCCAGCAGCCAGGGACAGGGTCACACAAACGGTTATGGCTACACCTTC.

This chain connects TRBV2 to TRBJ1-2; weak D call: TRBD1 (5 bases). V was pared by 2 bases and J by 8 bases, with 18 bases between. The CDR3 runs 15 residues. Germline V gene data show CDR1 as SNHLY and CDR2 as FYNNEI. The chain's CDR3 is CASSEQYGGLRGYTF. The DNA for the CDR3 is TGTGCCAGCAGTGAACAGTACGGGGGTTTGAGGGGCTACACCTTC.

The rearrangement uses TRBV25-1 and TRBJ1-5, with 8 bases fitting TRBD1. Germline V gene data show CDR1 as MGHDK and CDR2 as SYGVNS. With 6 bases clipped from V and 0 bases from J, the junction kept 13 bases outside the gene matches. CDR3 size: 18 residues. The CDR3, as DNA: TGTGCCAGCAGGCACACCGAGGACAGGGTGAATAGCAATCAGCCCCAGCATTTT. Its translation: CASRHTEDRVNSNQPQHF.

V is TRBV9 and J is TRBJ2-1; D is ambiguous. The V end was cut by 0 bases, the J end by 5 bases, with 18 bases between. The CDR3 has 17 residues. Germline V gene lookup returns CDR1 SGDLS and CDR2 YYNGEE. CDR3 bases: TGTGCCAGCAGCGTAGCGTCCCGTATTACGACGGACAATGAGCAGTTCTTC. Protein product: CASSVASRITTDNEQFF. The full variable domain, with the rest looked up from reference TRBV9 and TRBJ2-1, is DSGVTQTPKHLITATGQRVTLRCSPRSGDLSVYWYQQSLDQGLQFLIQYYNGEERAKGNILERFSAQQFPDLHSELNLSSLELGDSALYFCASSVASRITTDNEQFFGPGTRLTVL.